A selection of T cell receptor beta chains follows, all from one sample in a study of Ad26.COV2.S vaccination and SARS-CoV-2 variants. Profiling relied on immunoSEQ multiplex PCR, and the TCRdb table lists in-frame clones only, not all of them. The sample lists a few hundred thousand clones, around 90% occurring once. Sequences were derived from peripheral blood, sampled in a trial of Ad26.COV2.S vaccine versus placebo. These receptors all come from a person aged 18-65 years who received the Ad26.COV2.S COVID-19 vaccine or a placebo. CDR3s include the opening cysteine and the closing phenylalanine or tryptophan. The D gene is left open where the match is weak. Size values are once, few and many counts, or a class for expanded clones, and some rows have none.

DNA: TGTGCCAGCAGTGAGAGGCTAGCGGGAACAGATACGCAGTATTTT
CDR3: CASSERLAGTDTQYF
size: -
D: TRBD2
J: TRBJ2-3
V: TRBV2

DNA: TGTGCCATCAGGACGACAGGGGTCGAGCAGTACTTC
CDR3: CAIRTTGVEQYF
size: -
D: TRBD1
J: TRBJ2-7
V: TRBV10-3

DNA: TGTGCCAGCAGTTATAACTTCGGGGGCGGCTATGGCTACACCTTC
CDR3: CASSYNFGGGYGYTF
size: -
D: -
J: TRBJ1-2
V: TRBV6-5

DNA: TGTGCCAGTAGTAGCGGACTGGGGGGGGACACAGATACGCAGTATTTT
CDR3: CASSSGLGGDTDTQYF
size: -
D: TRBD2
J: TRBJ2-3
V: TRBV19

DNA: TGTGCCATCAGTGATGGTAGTAGCGGGAACATTCAGTACTTC
CDR3: CAISDGSSGNIQYF
size: few
D: TRBD2
J: TRBJ2-4
V: TRBV10-3

DNA: TGTGCCAGCAGCTTGGGCCCCAGTGAGTACGAGCAGTACTTC
CDR3: CASSLGPSEYEQYF
size: -
D: -
J: TRBJ2-7
V: TRBV5-4

DNA: TGTGCCAGCAGGGGGACAGGGGAAGGGAGGGAAAAACTGTTTTTT
CDR3: CASRGTGEGREKLFF
size: -
D: TRBD1
J: TRBJ1-4
V: TRBV3-1/TRBV3-2

DNA: TGTGCCAGCAGCCCCTTGGCGGGGGCGTTAAAAGAGACCCAGTACTTC
CDR3: CASSPLAGALKETQYF
size: few
D: -
J: TRBJ2-5
V: TRBV7-2

DNA: TGTGCCAGCAGCCCCAGGGATGAGCGCTCCTACAATGAGCAGTTCTTC
CDR3: CASSPRDERSYNEQFF
size: many
D: -
J: TRBJ2-1
V: TRBV4-2

DNA: TGTGCCAGCAGCTTAGGGGGGGTTCAGCCCCAGCATTTT
CDR3: CASSLGGVQPQHF
size: once
D: -
J: TRBJ1-5
V: TRBV7-2

DNA: TGTGCCAGCAGTTGGGGACTGACCCTCAAAAACATTCAGTACTTC
CDR3: CASSWGLTLKNIQYF
size: -
D: -
J: TRBJ2-4
V: TRBV6-2/TRBV6-3

DNA: TGTGCCACCGGAGGGTCAACGAGAGATACGCAGTATTTT
CDR3: CATGGSTRDTQYF
size: -
D: -
J: TRBJ2-3
V: TRBV24-1

DNA: TGTGCCAGCCTCAAAGGGACAGGGAATGAGCAGTTCTTC
CDR3: CASLKGTGNEQFF
size: once
D: TRBD1
J: TRBJ2-1
V: TRBV2

DNA: TGTGCCAGCAGCCAACCGCCAGGGACTAGCGGGAGCAACGAGCAGTTCTTC
CDR3: CASSQPPGTSGSNEQFF
size: -
D: TRBD2
J: TRBJ2-1
V: TRBV3-1/TRBV3-2

DNA: TGTGCCAGCAGCGTCCGACAGGGAGGGGATACGCAGTATTTT
CDR3: CASSVRQGGDTQYF
size: -
D: -
J: TRBJ2-3
V: TRBV9

DNA: TGTGCCAGTAGTATCTCCGGGACAATGCCCCCCGGGGAGCTGTTTTTT
CDR3: CASSISGTMPPGELFF
size: -
D: -
J: TRBJ2-2
V: TRBV19

DNA: TGTGCCAGCTCTCTCGGGACAGGGTTGACCAAAGAGACCCAGTACTTC
CDR3: CASSLGTGLTKETQYF
size: -
D: TRBD1
J: TRBJ2-5
V: TRBV18

DNA: TGTGCCAGCAGCGCGGGACAGGGGGCGAATGTGGCTTTCTTT
CDR3: CASSAGQGANVAFF
size: -
D: TRBD1
J: TRBJ1-1
V: TRBV5-5

DNA: TGCGCCAGCAGCTCTTTTCGGGGCCTTACCTACAATGAGCAGTTCTTC
CDR3: CASSSFRGLTYNEQFF
size: once
D: -
J: TRBJ2-1
V: TRBV5-1

DNA: TGCGCCAGCAGTCAAGTTTTAGCGGGGGCCCGGGGTTCCGGGGAGCTGTTTTTT
CDR3: CASSQVLAGARGSGELFF
size: -
D: TRBD2
J: TRBJ2-2
V: TRBV23-1

DNA: TGCGCCAGCAGTCTATACAGGGCTATAGTACGAGATGAGCAGTTCTTC
CDR3: CASSLYRAIVRDEQFF
size: -
D: -
J: TRBJ2-1
V: TRBV4-3

DNA: TGTGCCAGCAGCCAAGATCTAGTAAGGTCAGGCACCGGGGAGCTGTTTTTT
CDR3: CASSQDLVRSGTGELFF
size: -
D: -
J: TRBJ2-2
V: TRBV4-2

DNA: TGTGCCTGGAGTCCGGGACTAGCGGGATCGGCAGATACGCAGTATTTT
CDR3: CAWSPGLAGSADTQYF
size: -
D: TRBD2
J: TRBJ2-3
V: TRBV30

DNA: TGTGCCAGTAGTATCGGATTTGTCAGATTCAGCGGGAAAAGCTCCTACAATGAGCAGTTCTTC
CDR3: CASSIGFVRFSGKSSYNEQFF
size: once
D: TRBD2
J: TRBJ2-1
V: TRBV19

DNA: TGTGCCAGCAGCGTCGCGGACGAGCACCAGCCCCAGCATTTT
CDR3: CASSVADEHQPQHF
size: -
D: -
J: TRBJ1-5
V: TRBV9

DNA: TGTGCCAGCAGGGGACACCAGAACACCGGGGAGCTGTTTTTT
CDR3: CASRGHQNTGELFF
size: -
D: -
J: TRBJ2-2
V: TRBV2

DNA: TGTGCCAGCAGCCGAAAAGTTCCCGGGGAGCTGTTTTTT
CDR3: CASSRKVPGELFF
size: -
D: -
J: TRBJ2-2
V: TRBV5-6

DNA: TGTGCCAGCAGCTGGGGACAGGGGGGAAGGGGTGAGCAGTTCTTC
CDR3: CASSWGQGGRGEQFF
size: -
D: TRBD1
J: TRBJ2-1
V: TRBV5-5

DNA: TGTGCCAGCAGCTTAGCGTTTAGCGGGGAAGAGACCCAGTACTTC
CDR3: CASSLAFSGEETQYF
size: -
D: TRBD2
J: TRBJ2-5
V: TRBV7-2

DNA: TGTGCCAGCAGCCCAGGCAGCAATCAGCCCCAGCATTTT
CDR3: CASSPGSNQPQHF
size: once
D: -
J: TRBJ1-5
V: TRBV7-3

DNA: TGTGCCAGCAGCCTTGACAGGGCCAACTATGGCTACACCTTC
CDR3: CASSLDRANYGYTF
size: -
D: TRBD1
J: TRBJ1-2
V: TRBV14

DNA: TGTGCCACCAGTGACCGCGGGACAGGGGGAAGCACAGATACGCAGTATTTT
CDR3: CATSDRGTGGSTDTQYF
size: -
D: TRBD1
J: TRBJ2-3
V: TRBV24-1

DNA: TGTGCCAGCTCACCACTCCCTGACACAGATACGCAGTATTTT
CDR3: CASSPLPDTDTQYF
size: -
D: -
J: TRBJ2-3
V: TRBV18

DNA: TGCGCCAGCAGCCAAGACAAGGAAGGACAAAAGCAGTACTTC
CDR3: CASSQDKEGQKQYF
size: -
D: -
J: TRBJ2-7
V: TRBV4-3

DNA: TGTGCCAGCAGCCCTCAGCGAGCGGGAGGGCTGAGCTCCTACAATGAGCAGTTCTTC
CDR3: CASSPQRAGGLSSYNEQFF
size: -
D: TRBD2
J: TRBJ2-1
V: TRBV9

DNA: TGTGCCAGCAGCCAAGAATCAACGAACTATGGCTACACCTTC
CDR3: CASSQESTNYGYTF
size: once
D: -
J: TRBJ1-2
V: TRBV4-2

DNA: TGTGCCAGTAGTCCCAAACACAATAGCGGGAGAGCAGATACGCAGTATTTT
CDR3: CASSPKHNSGRADTQYF
size: few
D: TRBD2
J: TRBJ2-3
V: TRBV19

DNA: TGCGCCAGCAGCTTGGATGGCAGCGCTAACTATGGCTACACCTTC
CDR3: CASSLDGSANYGYTF
size: -
D: -
J: TRBJ1-2
V: TRBV5-1

DNA: TGTGCCAGCAGCCTCTGGAGGGCCTCTGGGGCCAACGTCCTGACTTTC
CDR3: CASSLWRASGANVLTF
size: -
D: -
J: TRBJ2-6
V: TRBV2

DNA: TGTGCCAGCAGTTTCTCCGGGGGCCTGGCCAAAAACATTCAGTACTTC
CDR3: CASSFSGGLAKNIQYF
size: -
D: -
J: TRBJ2-4
V: TRBV6-2/TRBV6-3

DNA: TGTGCCAGCAGCCAAGAGAAGGGGAGAGATACGCAGTATTTT
CDR3: CASSQEKGRDTQYF
size: -
D: -
J: TRBJ2-3
V: TRBV4-2

DNA: TGTGCCAGCAGCCAGGTAAAGGGACAGGGGGAGGAGACCCAGTACTTC
CDR3: CASSQVKGQGEETQYF
size: -
D: TRBD1
J: TRBJ2-5
V: TRBV7-3

DNA: TGTGCCAGCAGCGTAGCGTCAGAGGAGACCCAGTACTTC
CDR3: CASSVASEETQYF
size: -
D: -
J: TRBJ2-5
V: TRBV9

DNA: TGTGCCAGCAGCGTAGAAGGGGGCGCCTCTGGGGCCAACGTCCTGACTTTC
CDR3: CASSVEGGASGANVLTF
size: -
D: TRBD1
J: TRBJ2-6
V: TRBV9

DNA: TGTGCCAGCAGCTTAGAGCGGGGCAGGGCCGATGGCTACACCTTC
CDR3: CASSLERGRADGYTF
size: -
D: -
J: TRBJ1-2
V: TRBV11-2

DNA: TGTGCCAGCAGTTACGACACCCGAAGCGGCTACACCTTC
CDR3: CASSYDTRSGYTF
size: -
D: -
J: TRBJ1-2
V: TRBV6-6

DNA: TGTGCCAGCAGCCACCGGGGGTCTGGCTACACCTTC
CDR3: CASSHRGSGYTF
size: -
D: -
J: TRBJ1-2
V: TRBV3-1/TRBV3-2

DNA: TGTGCCAGCAGCTCAAGGGGGGGACAGGGGAACTATGGCTACACCTTC
CDR3: CASSSRGGQGNYGYTF
size: -
D: TRBD1
J: TRBJ1-2
V: TRBV7-2

DNA: TGCAGTGCTAGTAGTTGGCGGTTGGACCCTGAAGCTTTCTTT
CDR3: CSASSWRLDPEAFF
size: -
D: -
J: TRBJ1-1
V: TRBV20-1

DNA: TGCGCCAGCAGGGGACTAGCGGCCACCGGGGAGCTGTTTTTT
CDR3: CASRGLAATGELFF
size: -
D: TRBD2
J: TRBJ2-2
V: TRBV5-1

DNA: TGCAGCGTTGATACAGGGGCCGGGGCCAACGTCCTGACTTTC
CDR3: CSVDTGAGANVLTF
size: -
D: TRBD1
J: TRBJ2-6
V: TRBV29-1

DNA: TGTGCCAGTAGTCCGGGACAGGTCACAGATACGCAGTATTTT
CDR3: CASSPGQVTDTQYF
size: -
D: TRBD1
J: TRBJ2-3
V: TRBV19

DNA: TGTGCCAGCTCACGTAACAGGGACGAGACCCAGTACTTC
CDR3: CASSRNRDETQYF
size: -
D: -
J: TRBJ2-5
V: TRBV18